The 11 T cell receptor beta chains below come from one sample, sequenced in a study of response to subunit inactivated influenza vaccine. TCRdb passed the RT-PCR reads through MiXCR, listing each CDR3 protein once. The table shows roughly 170,000 distinct CDR3 sequences, with about 9% occurring only once. The input for sequencing was non-naive T cells sorted from PBMCs, taken on the day of vaccination. Receptors were obtained from a man aged 50-60 years who received an inactivated influenza vaccine.

This clonotype was detected only a few times. The chain couples TRBV7-8 to TRBJ2-5, with 10 bases identical to TRBD2. Trimming at V came to 0 bases and at J to 4 bases, leaving 5 bases not matched to a gene. Germline values: CDR1 SGHVS, CDR2 FQNEAQ. The CDR3 consists of 16 residues. This CDR3 is CASSLARAGGGETQYF. DNA of the CDR3: TGTGCCAGCAGCTTAGCGCGAGCGGGAGGGGGAGAGACCCAGTACTTC.

V gene TRBV20-1 combines with J gene TRBJ2-3, with TRBD2 identical over 10 bases. Per the germline V gene, CDR1 is DFQATT and CDR2 is SNEGSKA (reference sequence). Trimming removed 5 bases from V and 6 bases from J; junction bases left unmatched: 11. The CDR3 runs 15 residues. The CDR3 spells CSASISSGSADTQYF. CDR3 nucleotide sequence: TGCAGTGCTTCTATTTCTAGCGGGAGTGCCGATACGCAGTATTTT.

CDR3 in amino acids: CASTYGWGDTYGYTF. In DNA form, the CDR3 reads TGTGCCAGCACCTACGGGTGGGGGGACACTTATGGCTACACCTTC. The V call is TRBV6-1, the J call TRBJ1-2; tentative D call: TRBD1 (6 bases). CDR3 length: 15 amino acids. V was pared by 7 bases and J by 5 bases, with 20 bases between. Germline lookup yields CDR1 MNHNS and CDR2 SASEGT.

This chain connects TRBV4-2 to TRBJ2-5; D remains ambiguous. Per the germline V gene, CDR1 is LGHNA and CDR2 is YNFKEQ. V gave up 0 bases and J gave up 4 bases, with 12 bases separating them. The CDR3 length is 15 residues. CDR3 in amino acids: CASSQDRRVVETQYF. As DNA, the CDR3 is TGTGCCAGCAGCCAAGATCGTAGGGTGGTAGAGACCCAGTACTTC.

V gene TRBV12-3 or TRBV12-4 combines with J gene TRBJ2-3; perhaps TRBD1 as D (6 bases). The V gene lost 7 bases and the J gene lost 11 bases, with 16 bases spanning the gap. The CDR3 consists of 12 residues. CDR3 sequence (DNA): TGTGCCAGCAAGGGTGCAGGGGCTTGGCAGTATTTT. It yields the protein CASKGAGAWQYF.

This clonotype was recorded a few times. CDR3 sequence reads: CASRQNLAGNRRGEQFF. The CDR3 DNA is TGCGCCAGCAGACAGAACTTAGCGGGCAACAGGAGGGGGGAGCAGTTCTTC. V is TRBV5-1 and J is TRBJ2-1; tentatively, D is TRBD2 (7 bases). V was clipped by 5 bases and J by 10 bases, with 28 bases between them. The CDR3 length is 17 residues. CDR1 and CDR2 (germline): SGHRS, YFSETQ.

This clonotype was observed a handful of times. The gene calls are TRBV7-2 and TRBJ2-5; no clear D. V was pared by 5 bases and J by 2 bases, with 12 bases between. Germline V gives CDR1 SGHTA, CDR2 FQGNSA. This CDR3 region has 14 residues. The CDR3 sequence: CASSLLEIQETQYF. The CDR3, as DNA: TGTGCCAGCAGCCTTCTTGAGATACAAGAGACCCAGTACTTC. Full variable domain (missing parts from reference TRBV7-2 and TRBJ2-5): GAGVSQSPSNKVTEKGKDVELRCDPISGHTALYWYRQSLGQGLEFLIYFQGNSAPDKSGLPSDRFSAERTGGSVSTLTIQRTQQEDSAVYLCASSLLEIQETQYFGPGTRLLVL.

The rearrangement joins TRBV2 to TRBJ1-3, with D unclear. This CDR3 is 14 amino acids long. The V and J ends lost 5 bases and 3 bases respectively, with 11 bases between them. Germline V gene lookup returns CDR1 SNHLY and CDR2 FYNNEI. CDR3 loop: CASSRARSGNTIYF. The CDR3 nucleotides are TGTGCCAGCAGTAGGGCCCGAAGTGGAAACACCATATATTTT.

The chain is built from TRBV10-2 and TRBJ2-1, with 10 bases aligning to TRBD2. The CDR3 is 16 amino acids. Germline V gene lookup returns CDR1 WSHSY and CDR2 SAAADI. V shed 1 base and J 6 bases; nucleotides not matched to a gene: 6. CDR3 DNA sequence: TGCGCCAGCAGTGAGTTCAGCGGGAGGGCCTCCAATGAGCAGTTCTTC. Translation: CASSEFSGRASNEQFF.

The table lists this clonotype with many counts. J is TRBJ2-2 and V is TRBV5-1; no clear D. V lost 0 bases, J lost 4 bases, and 7 bases lay in between. The CDR3 consists of 14 residues. Germline loops: CDR1 SGHRS, CDR2 YFSETQ. CDR3 DNA: TGCGCCAGCAGCTTGGAGTCGAGCACCGGGGAGCTGTTTTTT. It yields the protein CASSLESSTGELFF. The entire variable domain, with the rest obtained from reference TRBV5-1 and TRBJ2-2, is as follows: KAGVTQTPRYLIKTRGQQVTLSCSPISGHRSVSWYQQTPGQGLQFLFEYFSETQRNKGNFPGRFSGRQFSNSRSEMNVSTLELGDSALYLCASSLESSTGELFFGEGSRLTVL.

This clonotype was counted only a few times. V gene TRBV30 combines with J gene TRBJ1-3; no clear D. This CDR3 region has 14 residues. Germline V gene sequence: CDR1 GTSNPN, CDR2 SVGIG (reference sequence). Trimming cost V 1 base and J 0 bases, with 7 bases left between them. The CDR3 spells CAWSGRSSGNTIYF. Written as DNA, the CDR3 is TGTGCCTGGAGTGGGCGCAGCTCTGGAAACACCATATATTTT.